The source of this T cell receptor beta chain is a study of shared clonotypes between healthy human individuals. Findings and limits, study-wide: The sole specimen, blood, was sampled, and tissue repertoires likely differ.

Worth noting for this clone: Its antigen is unidentified.

V gave up 5 bases and J gave up 4 bases, with 17 bases separating them. Germline V gene lookup returns CDR1 SEHNR and CDR2 FQNEAQ (reference sequence). CDR3 length equals 15 residues. Deep was the level used in running the assay. Original processing notes: ImmunoSEQ output held junction-only sequences without quality scores, so filtering differed. Only in-frame clones appear in the TCRdb table, and some are missing; sequencing was by immunoSEQ multiplex PCR. That table gives V, J and clone size, and the DNA gave D and trimming. The sample lists around 500,000 clones, approximately 80% seen once, with roughly 13% in the top ten.

The chain couples TRBV7-9 to TRBJ1-1, with TRBD1 as a possible D gene (6 bases). The sequenced material came from PBMCs. This TCR came from a woman aged 35 to 49 in good health. Some clones in this sample may be carry-over from other donors' samples. The CDR3 loop reads CASSTTTGPGTEAFF. CDR3 DNA: TGTGCCAGCAGCACTACGACAGGCCCAGGCACTGAAGCTTTCTTT.